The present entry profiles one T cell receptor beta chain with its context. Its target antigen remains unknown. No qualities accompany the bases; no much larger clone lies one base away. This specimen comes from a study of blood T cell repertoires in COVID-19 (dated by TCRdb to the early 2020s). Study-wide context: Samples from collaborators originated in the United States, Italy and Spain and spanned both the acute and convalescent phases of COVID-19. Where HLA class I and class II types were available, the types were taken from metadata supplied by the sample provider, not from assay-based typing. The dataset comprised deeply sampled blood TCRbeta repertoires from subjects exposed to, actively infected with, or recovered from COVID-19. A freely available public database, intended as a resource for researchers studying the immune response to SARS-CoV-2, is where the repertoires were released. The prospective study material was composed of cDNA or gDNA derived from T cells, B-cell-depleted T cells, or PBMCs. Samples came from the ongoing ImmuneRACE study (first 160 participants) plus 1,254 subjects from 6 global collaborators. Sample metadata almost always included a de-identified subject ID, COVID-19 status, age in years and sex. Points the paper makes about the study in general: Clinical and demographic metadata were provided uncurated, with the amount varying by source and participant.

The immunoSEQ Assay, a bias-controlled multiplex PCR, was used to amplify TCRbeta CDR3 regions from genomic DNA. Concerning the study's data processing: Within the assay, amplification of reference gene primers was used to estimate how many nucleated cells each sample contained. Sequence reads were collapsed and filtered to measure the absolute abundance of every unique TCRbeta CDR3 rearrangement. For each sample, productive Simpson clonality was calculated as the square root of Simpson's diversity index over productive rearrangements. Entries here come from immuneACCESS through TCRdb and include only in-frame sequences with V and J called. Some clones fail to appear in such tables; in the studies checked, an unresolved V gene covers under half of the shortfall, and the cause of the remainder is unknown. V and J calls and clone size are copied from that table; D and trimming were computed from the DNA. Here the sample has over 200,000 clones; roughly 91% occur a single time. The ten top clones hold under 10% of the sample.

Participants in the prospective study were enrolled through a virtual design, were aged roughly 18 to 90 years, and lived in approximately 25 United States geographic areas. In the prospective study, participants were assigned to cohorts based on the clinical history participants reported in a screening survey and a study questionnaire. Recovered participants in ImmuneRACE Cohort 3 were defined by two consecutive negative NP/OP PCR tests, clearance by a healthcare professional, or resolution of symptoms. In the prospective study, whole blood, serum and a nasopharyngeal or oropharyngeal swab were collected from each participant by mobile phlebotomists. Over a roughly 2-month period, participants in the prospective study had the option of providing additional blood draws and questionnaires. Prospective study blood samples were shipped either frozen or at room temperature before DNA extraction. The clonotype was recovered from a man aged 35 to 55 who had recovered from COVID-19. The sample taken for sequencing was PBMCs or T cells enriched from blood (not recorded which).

The CDR3 corresponds to CASSLEDRLEAFF. In nucleotides, the sequence is TGTGCCAGCAGCTTAGAGGACAGACTTGAAGCTTTCTTT. The chain was built from TRBV7-9 and TRBJ1-1; matching of 6 bases hints at TRBD1 as the D gene. The germline V gene encodes CDR1 SEHNR and CDR2 FQNEAQ (reference sequence). Relative to germline, V is 1 base shorter and J is 7 bases shorter, with 10 bases between their ends. The CDR3 starts with the cysteine, ends with the phenylalanine, and has 13 residues. Only the CDR3 part of the read is kept: 39 bases, read in frame from the first base.